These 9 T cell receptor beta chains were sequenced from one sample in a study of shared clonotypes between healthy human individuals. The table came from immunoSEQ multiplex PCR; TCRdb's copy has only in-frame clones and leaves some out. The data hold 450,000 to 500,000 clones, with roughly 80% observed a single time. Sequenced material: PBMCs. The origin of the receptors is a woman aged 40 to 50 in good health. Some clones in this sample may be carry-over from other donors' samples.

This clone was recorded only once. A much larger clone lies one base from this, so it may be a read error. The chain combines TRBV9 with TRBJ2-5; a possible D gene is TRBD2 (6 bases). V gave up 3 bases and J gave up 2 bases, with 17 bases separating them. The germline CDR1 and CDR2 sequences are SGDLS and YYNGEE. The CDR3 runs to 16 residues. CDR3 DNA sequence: TGTGCCAGCAGCGAGAGTGGCGGGAAGTGGCAAGAGACCCAGTACTTC. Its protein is CASSESGGKWQETQYF.

The CDR3 DNA follows: TGTGCCAGCAGTACACTAGCGGGAGTCTCCTACGAGCAGTACTTC. Translated: CASSTLAGVSYEQYF. The chain joins TRBV28 to TRBJ2-7, with 11 bases identical to TRBD2. The CDR3 consists of 15 residues. The V and J ends lost 5 bases and 0 bases, in that order; junction bases with no gene match: 3. Germline lookup yields CDR1 MDHEN and CDR2 SYDVKM.

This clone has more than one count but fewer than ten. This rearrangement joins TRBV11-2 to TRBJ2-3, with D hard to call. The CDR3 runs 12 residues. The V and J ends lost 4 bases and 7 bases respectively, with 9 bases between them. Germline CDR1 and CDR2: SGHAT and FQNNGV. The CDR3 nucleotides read TGTGCCAGCAGCTCGCCAGGAAATACGCAGTATTTT. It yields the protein CASSSPGNTQYF.

The CDR3 sequence: CASSLVGMGAQYF. CDR3 in DNA: TGTGCCAGCAGCTTAGTCGGGATGGGAGCACAGTATTTT. The V and J genes are TRBV7-9 and TRBJ2-3; a possible D gene is TRBD2 (5 bases). V shed 1 base and J shed 12 bases, with 14 bases lying between them. The CDR3 consists of 13 residues. Per the germline V gene, CDR1 is SEHNR and CDR2 is FQNEAQ (reference sequence).

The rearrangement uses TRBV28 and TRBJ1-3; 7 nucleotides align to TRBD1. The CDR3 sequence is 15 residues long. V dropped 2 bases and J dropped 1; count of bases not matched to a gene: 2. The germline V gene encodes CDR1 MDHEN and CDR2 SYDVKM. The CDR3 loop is CASSLTQGSGNTIYF. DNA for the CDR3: TGTGCCAGCAGTTTAACACAGGGGTCTGGAAACACCATATATTTT.

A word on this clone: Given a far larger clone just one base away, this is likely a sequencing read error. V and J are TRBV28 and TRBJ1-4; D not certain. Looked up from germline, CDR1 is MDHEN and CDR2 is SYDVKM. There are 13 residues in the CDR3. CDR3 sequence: CASRGISGEELFF. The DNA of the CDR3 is TGTGCCAGCAGGGGCATATCAGGTGAAGAACTGTTTTTT.

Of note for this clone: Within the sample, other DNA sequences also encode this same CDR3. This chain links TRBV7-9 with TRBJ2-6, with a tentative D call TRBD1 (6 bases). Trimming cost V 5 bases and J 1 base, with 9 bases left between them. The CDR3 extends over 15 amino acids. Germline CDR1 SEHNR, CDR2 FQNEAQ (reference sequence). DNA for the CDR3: TGTGCCAGCAGCCTCGACAGGTCTGGGGCCAACGTCCTGACTTTC. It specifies CASSLDRSGANVLTF.

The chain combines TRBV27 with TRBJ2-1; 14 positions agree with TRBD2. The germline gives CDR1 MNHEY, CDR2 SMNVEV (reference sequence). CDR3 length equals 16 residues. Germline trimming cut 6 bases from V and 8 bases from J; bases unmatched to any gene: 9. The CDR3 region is CASRGLAGAEGDEQFF. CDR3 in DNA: TGTGCCAGCAGGGGACTAGCGGGAGCAGAGGGGGATGAGCAGTTCTTC.

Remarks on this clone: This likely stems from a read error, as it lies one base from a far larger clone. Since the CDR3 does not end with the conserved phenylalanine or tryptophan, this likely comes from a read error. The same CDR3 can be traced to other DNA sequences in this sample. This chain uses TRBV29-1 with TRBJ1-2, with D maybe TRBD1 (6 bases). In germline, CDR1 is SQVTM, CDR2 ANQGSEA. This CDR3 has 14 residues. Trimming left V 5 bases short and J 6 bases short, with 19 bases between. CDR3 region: CSVTSLRDNDGYTL. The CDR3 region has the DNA TGCAGCGTTACCTCCCTCCGGGACAACGATGGCTACACCCTC.